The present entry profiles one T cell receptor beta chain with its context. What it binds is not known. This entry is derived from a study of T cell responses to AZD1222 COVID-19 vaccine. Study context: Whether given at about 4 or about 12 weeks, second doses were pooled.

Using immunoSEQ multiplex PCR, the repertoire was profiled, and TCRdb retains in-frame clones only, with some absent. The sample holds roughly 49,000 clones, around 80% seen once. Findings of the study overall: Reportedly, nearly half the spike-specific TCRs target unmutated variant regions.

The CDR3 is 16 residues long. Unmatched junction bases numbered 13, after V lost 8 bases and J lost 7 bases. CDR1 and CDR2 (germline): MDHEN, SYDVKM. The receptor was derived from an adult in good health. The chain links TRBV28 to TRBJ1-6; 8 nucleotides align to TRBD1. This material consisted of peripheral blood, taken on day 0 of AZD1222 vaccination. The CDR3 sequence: CASHSRGRGQNSPLHF. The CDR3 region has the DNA TGTGCCAGCCACTCCAGGGGGCGCGGGCAGAATTCACCCCTCCACTTT.